This T cell receptor beta chain was found in a study of blood T cells in healthy people across ages. The study, taken as a whole, reports: TCR beta diversity, measured per million T cells, fell in a roughly linear way with age.

This CDR3 has 13 amino acids. The V and J ends lost 6 bases and 11 bases respectively, with 19 bases between them. A remark on this clonotype: The target antigen is unknown.

PCR was performed a second time for about 7 to 11 cycles using a sample-barcoded 5' primer and a J-beta primer mix. TCRdb redid the calling of the 5' RACE reads with MiXCR, one entry per CDR3 protein. Here the sample spans 780,000 or so distinct CDR3 sequences, approximately 60% being singletons. This receptor was identified in a man aged 40-49 years in good health. V is TRBV12-3 or TRBV12-4 and J is TRBJ2-5; D is perhaps TRBD2 (5 bases). What was sequenced was blood. The DNA for the CDR3 is TGTGCCAGCAGCCCCCCCAATCCTGGCGGGCAGTACTTC. This sequence encodes CASSPPNPGGQYF.